These 23 T cell receptor beta chains originate from one sample sequenced in a study of T-cell memory formation after mild COVID-19. Each CDR3 protein is one row after TCRdb ran MiXCR on the 5' RACE reads. The sample carries roughly 120,000 distinct CDR3 sequences, about 20% recorded once. Sequencing was done on a sample of PBMCs or a T cell subset sorted from them (not recorded which). The origin of the receptors is a man aged 18 to 29 who had mild COVID-19 (a few samples of this study predate the infection). Cell type and time point are not known.

There are a few counts of this clonotype. The V and J genes are TRBV6-5 and TRBJ2-5; D is unclear. The CDR3 is 14 amino acids. Germline V gene sequence: CDR1 MNHEY, CDR2 SVGAGI. V gave up 5 bases and J gave up 4 bases, with 14 bases separating them. The CDR3 protein is CASSPRPASETQYF. The CDR3 DNA follows: TGTGCCAGCAGTCCCAGACCGGCGTCAGAGACCCAGTACTTC.

The chain combines TRBV13 with TRBJ1-2; D gene ambiguous. Germline lookup yields CDR1 PRHDT and CDR2 FYEKMQ (reference sequence). Trimming removed 5 bases from V and 0 bases from J, with 4 bases in between. The CDR3 runs to 12 residues. The CDR3 DNA sequence: TGTGCCAGCAGCGGGTCTAACTATGGCTACACCTTC. Protein: CASSGSNYGYTF. Combining the CDR3 with reference TRBV13 and TRBJ1-2 gives the whole variable domain AAGVIQSPRHLIKEKRETATLKCYPIPRHDTVYWYQQGPGQDPQFLISFYEKMQSDKGSIPDRFSAQQFSDYHSELNMSSLELGDSALYFCASSGSNYGYTFGSGTRLTVV.

Only a few counts were recorded for this clonotype. V usage is TRBV4-2 and J usage is TRBJ2-7; D is unclear. V was clipped by 5 bases and J by 4 bases, with 15 bases between them. This CDR3 has 14 residues. Germline V gives CDR1 LGHNA, CDR2 YNFKEQ. The CDR3 reads CASSYRPKSYEQYF. Here the CDR3 DNA reads TGTGCCAGCAGCTACAGACCGAAGTCTTACGAGCAGTACTTC.

This sequence joins TRBV19 and TRBJ2-1, with 16 bases lining up with TRBD2. Trimming cost V 7 bases and J 8 bases; bases outside gene matches: 8. Germline CDR1 and CDR2: LNHDA and SQIVND (reference sequence). The length of the CDR3 is 16 residues. The CDR3 nucleotides read TGTGCCAGTAACCCGGGACTAGCGGGGGGGATGGATGAGCAGTTCTTC. Translating it yields CASNPGLAGGMDEQFF.

The J gene is TRBJ2-7, the V gene TRBV11-2; 7 bases map to TRBD1. V was clipped by 6 bases and J by 2 bases; unmatched bases: 1. Germline V CDR1 and CDR2: SGHAT, FQNNGV. This CDR3 has 12 amino acids. The CDR3 nucleotides are TGTGCCAGCAGGACAGGGACCTACGAGCAGTACTTC. Its protein product is CASRTGTYEQYF.

Only a few counts were recorded for this clonotype. The chain couples TRBV7-3 to TRBJ2-1; D gene ambiguous. The length of the CDR3 is 13 residues. V gave up 3 bases and J gave up 5 bases, with 8 bases separating them. Germline-derived CDR1 and CDR2 are SGHTA and FQGTGA. CDR3 DNA sequence: TGTGCCAGCAGCTTCGAGTCGCACAATGAGCAGTTCTTC. The encoded protein is CASSFESHNEQFF.

The J gene is TRBJ2-1, the V gene TRBV4-3; D may be TRBD1 (5 bases). The CDR3 is 15 residues long. Germline V gives CDR1 LGHNA, CDR2 YSLEER. Trimming removed 0 bases from V and 4 bases from J, with 10 bases in between. This CDR3 is CASSQDRYRYNEQFF. DNA of the CDR3: TGCGCCAGCAGCCAAGATAGATACAGGTACAATGAGCAGTTCTTC.

The table lists this clonotype with a few counts. The chain joins TRBV7-2 to TRBJ1-1; no clear D. Trimming removed 6 bases from V and 6 bases from J, with 14 bases in between. Germline CDR1 reads SGHTA; CDR2 reads FQGNSA. CDR3 length: 13 residues. The CDR3 DNA reads as TGTGCCAGCAGTTCCGCGGGCCTCCCTGAAGCTTTCTTT. Protein product: CASSSAGLPEAFF.

J is TRBJ1-3 and V is TRBV4-1; D gene unclear. This CDR3 region has 15 residues. CDR1 is MGHRA and CDR2 is YSYEKL in the germline V gene. Trimming removed 3 bases at V and 0 bases at J, with 9 bases between. The CDR3 here is CASSQWTGSGNTIYF. CDR3 DNA: TGCGCCAGCAGCCAGTGGACTGGCTCTGGAAACACCATATATTTT.

In this sample, this clonotype turned up a few times. The V and J genes are TRBV12-3 or TRBV12-4 and TRBJ2-6, with 7 nucleotides matching TRBD1. V lost 6 bases, J lost 0 bases, and 8 bases stayed unmatched. This CDR3 region has 17 residues. CDR3 coding DNA: TGTGCCAGCAGGCTCCGGGACAGCATCTCTGGGGCCAACGTCCTGACTTTC. Encoded protein: CASRLRDSISGANVLTF.

This clonotype turned up a few times. The J gene is TRBJ2-3, the V gene TRBV9; 7 bases match TRBD1. Germline V gene data show CDR1 as SGDLS and CDR2 as YYNGEE. V dropped 4 bases and J dropped 3; count of bases not matched to a gene: 8. The CDR3 contains 15 residues. The DNA of the CDR3 is TGTGCCAGCAGCCTGCTGGGACAGATGACAGATACGCAGTATTTT. Its protein is CASSLLGQMTDTQYF.

The chain recombines TRBV9 with TRBJ1-2; the D is unclear. This CDR3 comprises 15 residues. The germline V gene has CDR1 SGDLS and CDR2 YYNGEE. Trimming took off 2 bases at V and 0 bases at J, with 11 bases between the two ends. The CDR3 here is CASSVSAEANYGYTF. In DNA form, the CDR3 reads TGTGCCAGCAGCGTCTCGGCGGAAGCTAACTATGGCTACACCTTC.

This chain joins TRBV27 and TRBJ1-2; 10 nucleotides agree with TRBD1. The CDR3 covers 14 residues. Germline V CDR1 and CDR2: MNHEY, SMNVEV (reference sequence). V lost 6 bases, J lost 3 bases, and 4 bases stayed unmatched. DNA of the CDR3: TGTGCCAGCAGCCCCGGACAGGGGGACTATGGCTACACCTTC. Encoded protein: CASSPGQGDYGYTF.

This clonotype was seen more than once but under ten times. The chain joins TRBV7-9 to TRBJ1-1; 7 bases are shared with TRBD1. Germline trimming cut 3 bases from V and 1 base from J; bases unmatched to any gene: 5. Germline-derived CDR1 and CDR2 are SEHNR and FQNEAQ (reference sequence). This CDR3 comprises 15 residues. This CDR3 reads CASSFQTGTNTEAFF. The CDR3 region has the DNA TGTGCCAGCAGCTTTCAGACAGGGACGAACACTGAAGCTTTCTTT.

This clonotype was counted ten times or more. The CDR3 is CASSQEGDREGPDTQYF. The DNA for the CDR3 is TGCGCCAGCAGCCAAGAAGGGGACAGGGAGGGCCCAGATACGCAGTATTTT. The chain carries TRBV4-3 and TRBJ2-3, with 9 positions matching TRBD1. After removal of 0 bases from V and 4 bases from J, the junction contained 8 bases not matched to a gene. In germline, CDR1 is LGHNA, CDR2 YSLEER. This CDR3 contains 17 residues.

The rearrangement joins TRBV9 to TRBJ2-3, with 9 positions matching TRBD2. Germline V gives CDR1 SGDLS, CDR2 YYNGEE. CDR3 length equals 17 residues. V was pared by 3 bases and J by 2 bases, with 10 bases of the junction left unmatched. CDR3 sequence reads: CASSATPWTSVTDTQYF. Here the CDR3 DNA reads TGTGCCAGCAGCGCCACACCTTGGACTAGCGTCACAGATACGCAGTATTTT.

The V and J genes are TRBV5-6 and TRBJ2-5, with a weak D call TRBD1 (6 bases). V gave up 2 bases and J gave up 4 bases, with 12 bases separating them. CDR1 is SGHDT and CDR2 is YYEEEE in the germline V gene. The CDR3 totals 14 residues. This CDR3 is CASSFGSGVETQYF. As DNA, the CDR3 is TGTGCCAGCAGCTTCGGGTCAGGGGTAGAGACCCAGTACTTC.

The chain employs TRBV6-1 and TRBJ2-3, with TRBD2 matching over 9 bases. Trimming cost V 5 bases and J 2 bases; bases outside gene matches: 5. Germline lookup yields CDR1 MNHNS and CDR2 SASEGT. The CDR3 loop spans 15 amino acids. CDR3 coding DNA: TGTGCCAGCAGTATAGCGGGGGCCTTCACAGATACGCAGTATTTT. It specifies CASSIAGAFTDTQYF.

This clonotype was detected a few times. V and J are TRBV15 and TRBJ2-7; possible D gene TRBD2, 5 bases. This CDR3 has 14 residues. CDR1 is LNHNV and CDR2 is YYDKDF in the germline V gene (reference sequence). V gave up 0 bases and J gave up 6 bases, with 12 bases separating them. The CDR3 sequence: CATSRDPGGREQYV. The CDR3, as DNA: TGTGCCACCAGCAGAGATCCTGGAGGCCGCGAGCAGTACGTC.

A note on this clonotype: Mismatch with germline at one junction end may stem from a read error. V usage is TRBV9 and J usage is TRBJ1-6; D might be TRBD1 (5 bases). Looked up from germline, CDR1 is SGDLS and CDR2 is YYNGEE. The CDR3 length is 17 residues. The CDR3: CASSVEGQLFSNSPLHF. Here the CDR3 DNA reads TGTGCCAGCAGTGTAGAGGGGCAGCTATTTTCTAATTCACCCCTCCACTTT.

The chain couples TRBV4-3 to TRBJ1-2, with D perhaps matching TRBD1 (6 bases). From germline, CDR1 is LGHNA and CDR2 YSLEER. Trimming took 0 bases from V and 7 from J, leaving 12 bases between them. This CDR3 has 14 amino acids. In DNA form, the CDR3 reads TGCGCCAGCAGCCAAGAAGGGGCAGGGGTTGGCTACACCTTC. This sequence encodes CASSQEGAGVGYTF.

The chain employs TRBV9 and TRBJ2-1; D not resolved. The length of the CDR3 is 14 residues. Trimming took off 4 bases at V and 3 bases at J, with 11 bases between the two ends. CDR1 is SGDLS, CDR2 YYNGEE, per germline. The CDR3 nucleotides read TGTGCCAGCAGCCCCCCAGAAGACTACAATGAGCAGTTCTTC. Its translation: CASSPPEDYNEQFF.

This clonotype was seen a few times. J is TRBJ2-3 and V is TRBV4-1, with TRBD2 matching over 8 bases. Trimming at V came to 5 bases and at J to 2 bases, leaving 12 bases not matched to a gene. Germline lookup yields CDR1 MGHRA and CDR2 YSYEKL. The CDR3 length is 17 residues. The CDR3 region has the DNA TGCGCCAGCAGCACGGTCTTAGGCGGGGGGAACACAGATACGCAGTATTTT. Translation gives CASSTVLGGGNTDTQYF.